The present T cell receptor (beta chain) was sequenced within a study of neurological immune-mediated disorders. Broader study findings: Whereas HTLV-1-associated myelopathy showed the most TCR clonal expansion, multiple sclerosis showed the least, with levels below those of healthy controls.

Time point defined: longitudinal time-point 1 (baseline). At least ten counts were recorded for this clonotype. Its cognate antigen is unknown. The cDNA was synthesized by means of template-switch 5'RACE, which was carried out with 10-nucleotide random UMIs. The authors obtained over 200 million TCR-beta sequences from 15-18 subjects per sequencing run. MiXCR, applied by TCRdb to the 5' RACE reads, yields one record per CDR3 protein. The sample has tens of thousands of distinct CDR3 sequences; about an eighth are singletons. The sequence came from a female donor with HTLV-1-associated myelopathy (HAM/TSP). The sample consisted of PBMCs.

The CDR3 region has the DNA TGTGCCAGCAGCCACGAGACAGGGTCACCCCTCCACTTT. The encoded protein is CASSHETGSPLHF. The gene calls are TRBV4-2 and TRBJ1-6; 7 bases line up with TRBD1. CDR3 length: 13 amino acids. Germline V CDR1 and CDR2: LGHNA, YNFKEQ. Trimming at V came to 3 bases and at J to 10 bases, leaving 3 bases not matched to a gene.